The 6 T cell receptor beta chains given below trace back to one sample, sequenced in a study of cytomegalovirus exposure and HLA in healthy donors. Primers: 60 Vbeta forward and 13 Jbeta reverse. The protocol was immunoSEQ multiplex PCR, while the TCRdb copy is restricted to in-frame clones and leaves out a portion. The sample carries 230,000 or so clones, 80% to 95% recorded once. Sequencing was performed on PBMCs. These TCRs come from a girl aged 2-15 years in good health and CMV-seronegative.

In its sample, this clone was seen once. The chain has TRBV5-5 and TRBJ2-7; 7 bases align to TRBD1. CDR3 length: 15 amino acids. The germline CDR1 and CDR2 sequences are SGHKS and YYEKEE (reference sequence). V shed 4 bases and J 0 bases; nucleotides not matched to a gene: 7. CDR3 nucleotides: TGTGCCAGCAGCCCAGGGACAGCGCTCTCCTACGAGCAGTACTTC. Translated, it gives CASSPGTALSYEQYF. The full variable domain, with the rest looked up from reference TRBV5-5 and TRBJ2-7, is DAGVTQSPTHLIKTRGQQVTLRCSPISGHKSVSWYQQVLGQGPQFIFQYYEKEERGRGNFPDRFSARQFPNYSSELNVNALLLGDSALYLCASSPGTALSYEQYFGPGTRLTVT.

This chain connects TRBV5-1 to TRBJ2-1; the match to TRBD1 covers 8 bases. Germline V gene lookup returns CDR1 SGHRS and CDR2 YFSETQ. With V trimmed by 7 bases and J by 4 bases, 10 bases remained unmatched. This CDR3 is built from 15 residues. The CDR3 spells CASSGQDWPYNEQFF. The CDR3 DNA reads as TGCGCCAGCTCGGGACAGGACTGGCCATACAATGAGCAGTTCTTC.

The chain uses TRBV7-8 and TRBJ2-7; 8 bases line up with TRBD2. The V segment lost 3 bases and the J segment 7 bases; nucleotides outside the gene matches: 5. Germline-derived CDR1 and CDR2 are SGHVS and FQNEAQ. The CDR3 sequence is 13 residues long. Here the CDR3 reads CASSFSGMSEQYF. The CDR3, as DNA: TGTGCCAGCAGCTTTAGCGGGATGTCTGAGCAGTACTTC.

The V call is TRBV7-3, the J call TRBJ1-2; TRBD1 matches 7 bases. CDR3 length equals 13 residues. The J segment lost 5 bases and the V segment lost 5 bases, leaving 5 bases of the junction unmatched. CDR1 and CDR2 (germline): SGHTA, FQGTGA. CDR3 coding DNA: TGTGCCAGCAGCCCGGGGACAGAGTATGGCTACACCTTC. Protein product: CASSPGTEYGYTF.

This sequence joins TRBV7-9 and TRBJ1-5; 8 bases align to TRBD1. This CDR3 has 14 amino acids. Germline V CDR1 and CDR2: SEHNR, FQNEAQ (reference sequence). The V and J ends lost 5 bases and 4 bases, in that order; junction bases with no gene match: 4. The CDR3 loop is CASSTGGLNQPQHF. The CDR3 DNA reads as TGTGCCAGCAGCACAGGGGGACTGAATCAGCCCCAGCATTTT.

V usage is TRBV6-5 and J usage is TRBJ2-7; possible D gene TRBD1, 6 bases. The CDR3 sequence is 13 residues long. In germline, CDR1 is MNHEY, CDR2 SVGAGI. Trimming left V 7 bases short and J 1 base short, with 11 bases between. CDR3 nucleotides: TGTGCCAGCATGGGGGCCTTATCCTACGAGCAGTACTTC. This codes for CASMGALSYEQYF.